Sequencing of this T cell receptor beta chain was carried out in a study of technical replicates of blood from a few donors. The protocol was immunoSEQ multiplex PCR, while the TCRdb copy is restricted to in-frame clones and leaves out a portion. The sample lists roughly 80,000 clones, approximately 91% occurring once. This clonotype was obtained from a human donor in good health. Sequenced material: T cells isolated from PBMCs.

The CDR3 DNA reads as TGTGCCAGCAGTTTTGCCAGGGGGCCCGATACGCAGTATTTT. Protein: CASSFARGPDTQYF. V usage is TRBV28 and J usage is TRBJ2-3; 8 bases agree with TRBD1. This CDR3 spans 14 amino acids. Trimming cost V 3 bases and J 6 bases; bases outside gene matches: 5. CDR1 and CDR2 from the germline V gene are MDHEN and SYDVKM.